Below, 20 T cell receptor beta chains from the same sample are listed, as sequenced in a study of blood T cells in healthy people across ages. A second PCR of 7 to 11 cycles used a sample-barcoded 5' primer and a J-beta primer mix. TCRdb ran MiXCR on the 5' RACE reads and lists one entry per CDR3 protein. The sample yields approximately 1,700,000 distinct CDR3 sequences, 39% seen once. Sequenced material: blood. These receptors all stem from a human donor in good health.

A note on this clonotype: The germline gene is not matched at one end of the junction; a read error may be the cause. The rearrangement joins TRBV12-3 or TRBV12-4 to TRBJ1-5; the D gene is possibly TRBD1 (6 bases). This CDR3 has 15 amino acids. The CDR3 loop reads CASSEGGLVNQPRHF. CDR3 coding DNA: TGTGCCAGCAGCGAAGGGGGTCTTGTCAATCAGCCCCGGCATTTT.

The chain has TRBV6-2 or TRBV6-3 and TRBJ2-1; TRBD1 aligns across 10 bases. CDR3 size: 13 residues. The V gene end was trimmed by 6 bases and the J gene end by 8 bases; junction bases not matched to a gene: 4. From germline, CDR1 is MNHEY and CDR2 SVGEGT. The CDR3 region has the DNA TGTGCCAGCAGGGGGACAGGGGTCCATGAGCAGTTCTTC. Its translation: CASRGTGVHEQFF.

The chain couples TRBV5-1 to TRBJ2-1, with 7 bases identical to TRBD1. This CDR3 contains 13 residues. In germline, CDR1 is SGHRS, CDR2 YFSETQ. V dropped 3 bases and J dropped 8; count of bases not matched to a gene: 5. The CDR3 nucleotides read TGCGCCAGCAGCTCCCTAACAGGGGATGAGCAGTTCTTC. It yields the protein CASSSLTGDEQFF.

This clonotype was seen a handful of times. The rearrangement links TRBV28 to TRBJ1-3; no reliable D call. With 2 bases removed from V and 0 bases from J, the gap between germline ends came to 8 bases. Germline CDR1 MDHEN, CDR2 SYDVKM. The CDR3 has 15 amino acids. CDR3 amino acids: CASSLVRISGNTIYF. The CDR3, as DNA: TGTGCCAGCAGTTTAGTTCGGATCTCTGGAAACACCATATATTTT.

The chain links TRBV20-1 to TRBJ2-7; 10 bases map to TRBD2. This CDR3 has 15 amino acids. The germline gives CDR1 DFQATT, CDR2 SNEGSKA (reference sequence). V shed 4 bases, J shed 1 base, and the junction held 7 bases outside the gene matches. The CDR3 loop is CSATILAGVSYEQYF. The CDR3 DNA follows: TGCAGTGCTACGATCCTAGCGGGAGTATCCTACGAGCAGTACTTC.

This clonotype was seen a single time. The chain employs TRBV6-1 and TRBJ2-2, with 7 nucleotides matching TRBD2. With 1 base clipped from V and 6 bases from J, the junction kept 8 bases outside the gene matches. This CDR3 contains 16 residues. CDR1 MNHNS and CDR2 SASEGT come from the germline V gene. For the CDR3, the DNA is TGTGCCAGCAGTGAAGGAGTTTGGGGGGGATCCGGGGAGCTGTTTTTT. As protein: CASSEGVWGGSGELFF.

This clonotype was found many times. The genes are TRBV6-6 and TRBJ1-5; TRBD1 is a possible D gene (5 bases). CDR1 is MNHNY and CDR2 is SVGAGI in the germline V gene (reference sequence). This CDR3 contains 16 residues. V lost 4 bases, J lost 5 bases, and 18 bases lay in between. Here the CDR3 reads CASSSAQEGRDQPQHF. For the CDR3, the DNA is TGTGCCAGCAGTTCCGCACAGGAAGGAAGGGATCAGCCCCAGCATTTT.

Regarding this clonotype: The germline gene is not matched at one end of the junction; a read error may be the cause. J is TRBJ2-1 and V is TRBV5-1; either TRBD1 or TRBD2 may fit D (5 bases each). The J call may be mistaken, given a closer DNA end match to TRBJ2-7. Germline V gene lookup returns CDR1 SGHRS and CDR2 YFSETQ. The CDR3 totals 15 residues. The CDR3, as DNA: TGCGCCAGCAACTTGGAAGGGACGGGGATAAGCGAGCAGTACTTC. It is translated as CASNLEGTGISEQYF.

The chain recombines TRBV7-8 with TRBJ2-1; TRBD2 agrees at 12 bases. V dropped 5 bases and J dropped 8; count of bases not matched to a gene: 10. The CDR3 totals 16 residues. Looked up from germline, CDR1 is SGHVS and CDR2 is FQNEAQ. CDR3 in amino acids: CASSTTGTSGFYEQFF. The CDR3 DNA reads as TGTGCCAGCAGCACTACCGGGACTAGCGGGTTCTATGAGCAGTTCTTC.

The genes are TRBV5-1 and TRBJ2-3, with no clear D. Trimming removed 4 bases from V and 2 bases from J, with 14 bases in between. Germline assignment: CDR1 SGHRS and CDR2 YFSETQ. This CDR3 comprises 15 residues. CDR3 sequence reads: CASSTDWTLTDTQYF. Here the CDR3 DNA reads TGCGCCAGCAGCACCGACTGGACCCTCACAGATACGCAGTATTTT.

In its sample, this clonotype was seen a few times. CDR3 in DNA: TGTGCCAGTCTAGGGTATTCTCTGGACAATGAGCAGTTCTTC. Translating gives CASLGYSLDNEQFF. The V call is TRBV28, the J call TRBJ2-1; no definite D call. Germline-derived CDR1 and CDR2 are MDHEN and SYDVKM. V lost 9 bases and J 5 bases, leaving 17 bases between the germline ends. This CDR3 spans 14 amino acids.

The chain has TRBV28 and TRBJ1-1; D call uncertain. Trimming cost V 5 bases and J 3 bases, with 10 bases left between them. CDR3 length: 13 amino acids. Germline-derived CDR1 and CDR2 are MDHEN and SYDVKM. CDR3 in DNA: TGTGCCAGCAGTATGAGTTTCTACACTGAAGCTTTCTTT. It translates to CASSMSFYTEAFF.

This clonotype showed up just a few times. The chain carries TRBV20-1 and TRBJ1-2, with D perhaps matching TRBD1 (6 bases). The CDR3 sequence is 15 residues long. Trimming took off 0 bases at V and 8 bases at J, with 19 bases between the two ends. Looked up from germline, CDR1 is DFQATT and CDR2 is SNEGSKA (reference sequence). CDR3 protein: CSARDRRDTSLGYTF. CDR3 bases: TGCAGTGCTAGAGATCGCCGGGACACCTCTTTGGGCTACACCTTC.

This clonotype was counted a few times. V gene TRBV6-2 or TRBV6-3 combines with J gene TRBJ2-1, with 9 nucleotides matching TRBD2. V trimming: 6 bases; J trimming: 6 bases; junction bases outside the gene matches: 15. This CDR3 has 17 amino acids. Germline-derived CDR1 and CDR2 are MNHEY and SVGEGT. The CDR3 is CASRPLPGTSPRNEQFF. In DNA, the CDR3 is TGTGCCAGCAGACCACTCCCCGGGACTAGCCCACGCAATGAGCAGTTCTTC.

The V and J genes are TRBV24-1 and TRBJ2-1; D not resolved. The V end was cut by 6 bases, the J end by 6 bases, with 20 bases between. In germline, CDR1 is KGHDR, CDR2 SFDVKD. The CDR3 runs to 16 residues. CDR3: CATSSPRSYYSNEQFF. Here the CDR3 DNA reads TGTGCCACCAGTAGCCCCAGGTCCTACTACAGCAATGAGCAGTTCTTC.

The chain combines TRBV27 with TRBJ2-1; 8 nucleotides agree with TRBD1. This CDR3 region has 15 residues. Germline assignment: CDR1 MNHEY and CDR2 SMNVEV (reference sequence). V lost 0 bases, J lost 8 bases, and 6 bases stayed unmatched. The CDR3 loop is CASSLSTGAWDEQFF. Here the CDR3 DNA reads TGTGCCAGCAGTTTATCGACAGGGGCTTGGGATGAGCAGTTCTTC.

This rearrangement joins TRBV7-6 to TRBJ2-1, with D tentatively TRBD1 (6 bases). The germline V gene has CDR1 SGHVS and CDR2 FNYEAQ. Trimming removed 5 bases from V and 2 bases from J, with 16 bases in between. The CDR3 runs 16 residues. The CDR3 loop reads CASSLQGFNPYNEQFF. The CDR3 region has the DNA TGTGCCAGCAGCCTACAGGGTTTTAACCCCTACAATGAGCAGTTCTTC.

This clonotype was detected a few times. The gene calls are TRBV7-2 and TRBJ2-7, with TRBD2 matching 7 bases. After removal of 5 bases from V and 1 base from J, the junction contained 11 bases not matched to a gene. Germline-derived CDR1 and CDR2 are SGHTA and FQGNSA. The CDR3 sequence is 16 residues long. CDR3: CASSGGGGTSSYEQYF. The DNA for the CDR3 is TGTGCCAGCAGCGGGGGGGGAGGGACGTCATCCTACGAGCAGTACTTC.

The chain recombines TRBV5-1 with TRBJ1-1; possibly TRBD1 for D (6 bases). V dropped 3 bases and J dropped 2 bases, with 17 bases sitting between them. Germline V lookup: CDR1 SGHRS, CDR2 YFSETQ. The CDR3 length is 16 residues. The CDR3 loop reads CASSSHYGGHNTEAFF. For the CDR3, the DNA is TGCGCCAGCAGCTCACACTACGGGGGGCATAACACTGAAGCTTTCTTT.

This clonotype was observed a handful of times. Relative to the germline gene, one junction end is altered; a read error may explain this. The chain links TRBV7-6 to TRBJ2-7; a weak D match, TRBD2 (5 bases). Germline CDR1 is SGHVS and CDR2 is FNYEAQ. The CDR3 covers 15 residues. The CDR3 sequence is CASSLNAGASYERYF. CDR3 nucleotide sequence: TGTGCCAGCAGCTTAAACGCGGGTGCCTCCTACGAGCGGTACTTC.